These 3 T cell receptor beta chains came from one sample sequenced in a study of naive and memory T cell subsets listed by TCRdb under 2017. Library preparation employed UMI-ligation and nested PCR. The sequencer was an Illumina MiSeq. To cover both TRBC1 and TRBC2, the beta constant-region primer consisted of an equimolar mix of two oligonucleotides. The ligated cDNA went through four rounds of PCR with nested alpha and beta constant-region primers together with the SP2 primer. Using fastp trimming at Q25 and MiXCR clonotype assembly, TCRdb reanalyzed the public sequencing data and kept in-frame beta chains. CDR3 protein duplicates are merged, each entry listing the most common genes and DNA. The sample table records some 80,000 distinct CDR3 sequences; roughly 9.3% of these occur just once. The ten largest clones take up over 0.95% of the sample. Sequencing was done on a sample of naive CD8+ T cells from blood. The intended sense of this specimen's cell subset or site label: naive T cells, CD45RA high CD27+. The receptors stem from a human donor in good health.

The J gene is TRBJ1-2, the V gene TRBV6-2 or TRBV6-3; D is undetermined. The CDR3 loop spans 15 amino acids. Trimming pared 6 bases from V and 0 bases from J, leaving 14 bases between. CDR1 and CDR2 from the germline V gene are MNHEY and SVGEGT. CDR3 sequence reads: CASSYTTAANYGYTF. The DNA for the CDR3 is TGTGCCAGCAGCTATACAACGGCGGCTAACTATGGCTACACCTTC.

V gene TRBV24-1 combines with J gene TRBJ2-2; the D is unclear. Trimming pared 4 bases from V and 9 bases from J, leaving 11 bases between. The CDR3 consists of 13 residues. In germline, CDR1 is KGHDR, CDR2 SFDVKD. CDR3 residues: CATSDQSSRELFF. CDR3 bases: TGTGCCACCAGTGACCAATCGTCGCGGGAGCTGTTTTTT.

The chain carries TRBV29-1 and TRBJ2-3, with 10 positions matching TRBD1. V lost 1 base, J lost 2 bases, and 3 bases stayed unmatched. The CDR3 is made up of 15 amino acids. Germline loops: CDR1 SQVTM, CDR2 ANQGSEA. This CDR3 is CSVEGDRGATDTQYF. CDR3 coding DNA: TGCAGCGTTGAAGGGGACAGGGGAGCCACAGATACGCAGTATTTT.